This TCR beta chain was captured in a study of control samples from healthy donors and cancer patients. This CDR3 comprises 13 residues. The V gene lost 5 bases and the J gene lost 3 bases, with 10 bases spanning the gap. Germline CDR1 is GTSNPN and CDR2 is SVGIG (reference sequence). The method was immunoSEQ multiplex PCR; TCRdb's version includes in-frame clones alone and lacks a portion of them. The table lists around 150,000 clones, 85% to 95% of them singletons. Material for sequencing was blood. This TCR was sampled from a woman in her 40s in good health. This sequence joins TRBV30 and TRBJ1-4; perhaps TRBD1 as D (5 bases). The CDR3 loop reads CAWSWGANEKLFF. CDR3 DNA: TGTGCCTGGTCGTGGGGGGCTAATGAAAAACTGTTTTTT.